These 25 T cell receptor beta chains originate from one sample sequenced in a study of STAT5B mutations in CD4+ large granular lymphocyte leukemia. Assay used: immunoSEQ multiplex PCR; TCRdb lists only in-frame clones, some missing. The table records fewer than 50,000 clones, approximately 86% of them present only once. Sequencing used CD4+ T cells from blood buffy coats. The receptors here all came from a human donor in good health.

The gene calls are TRBV9 and TRBJ2-1; TRBD2 matches at 9 bases. Trimming at V came to 0 bases and at J to 0 bases, leaving 1 base not matched to a gene. The germline gives CDR1 SGDLS, CDR2 YYNGEE. The CDR3 sequence is 16 residues long. Written as DNA, the CDR3 is TGTGCCAGCAGCGTAGTTAGCGGGAGCTCCTACAATGAGCAGTTCTTC. Translating gives CASSVVSGSSYNEQFF. Based on the CDR3 plus reference TRBV9 and TRBJ2-1, the full variable domain is DSGVTQTPKHLITATGQRVTLRCSPRSGDLSVYWYQQSLDQGLQFLIQYYNGEERAKGNILERFSAQQFPDLHSELNLSSLELGDSALYFCASSVVSGSSYNEQFFGPGTRLTVL.

The genes are TRBV18 and TRBJ1-3; D ambiguous. The germline CDR1 and CDR2 sequences are KGHSH and LQKENI. With 8 bases removed from V and 0 bases from J, the gap between germline ends came to 8 bases. The CDR3 is 13 amino acids. The CDR3 DNA follows: TGTGCCAGCGTCCGAAGCTCTGGAAACACCATATATTTT. The encoded protein is CASVRSSGNTIYF. Variable domain in full (rest from reference TRBV18 and TRBJ1-3): NAGVMQNPRHLVRRRGQEARLRCSPMKGHSHVYWYRQLPEEGLKFMVYLQKENIIDESGMPKERFSAEFPKEGPSILRIQQVVRGDSAAYFCASVRSSGNTIYFGEGSWLTVV.

The chain joins TRBV29-1 to TRBJ2-2; 11 bases line up with TRBD2. CDR1 is SQVTM, CDR2 ANQGSEA, per germline. The CDR3 consists of 17 residues. Trimming removed 7 bases from V and 7 bases from J; junction bases left unmatched: 17. CDR3 DNA sequence: TGCAGCGCCGGGTTCTGGCTAGCGGGAGGTGGTGACGGGGAGCTGTTTTTT. Its protein is CSAGFWLAGGGDGELFF.

The count of this clone is one. The J gene is TRBJ2-7, the V gene TRBV7-2, with 8 bases aligning to TRBD1. Germline CDR1 and CDR2: SGHTA and FQGNSA. The CDR3 covers 15 residues. V lost 5 bases, J lost 0 bases, and 6 bases stayed unmatched. In DNA form, the CDR3 reads TGTGCCAGCAGCCCCCGGGACAGGTCCTCCTACGAGCAGTACTTC. Translated, it gives CASSPRDRSSYEQYF.

This rearrangement joins TRBV5-6 to TRBJ1-5; weak D call: TRBD1 (6 bases). The V gene's germline CDR1 is SGHDT and CDR2 YYEEEE. The length of the CDR3 is 17 residues. V lost 1 base, J lost 2 bases, and 16 bases lay in between. CDR3 amino acids: CASSLWGPAPGNQPQHF. In nucleotides, the CDR3 is TGTGCCAGCAGCTTGTGGGGGCCGGCCCCGGGCAATCAGCCCCAGCATTTT.

This clone was detected once. V is TRBV6-5 and J is TRBJ1-5; 7 bases map to TRBD1. Germline CDR1 and CDR2: MNHEY and SVGAGI. With V trimmed by 4 bases and J by 2 bases, 8 bases remained unmatched. The CDR3 sequence is 16 residues long. CDR3 DNA: TGTGCCAGCAGTTCTCGGACAGGTGTGGGCAATCAGCCCCAGCATTTT. Translated, it gives CASSSRTGVGNQPQHF.

The rearrangement uses TRBV19 and TRBJ1-1; 10 nucleotides agree with TRBD1. The CDR3 covers 19 residues. Losses at the gene ends were 3 bases for V and 0 bases for J; bases not matched to a gene: 13. From germline, CDR1 is LNHDA and CDR2 SQIVND (reference sequence). The CDR3 protein is CASSIRYLTGGRVNTEAFF. The CDR3 DNA reads as TGTGCCAGTAGTATTCGGTACTTGACAGGGGGCCGGGTGAACACTGAAGCTTTCTTT.

V gene TRBV18 combines with J gene TRBJ1-3, with D possibly TRBD1 on 6 matching bases. With 4 bases removed from V and 2 bases from J, the gap between germline ends came to 18 bases. The germline V gene encodes CDR1 KGHSH and CDR2 LQKENI. The CDR3 loop spans 17 amino acids. DNA of the CDR3: TGTGCCAGCTCACTCTCGCAGGGGACTGCAACTGGAAACACCATATATTTT. Protein: CASSLSQGTATGNTIYF.

This clone was counted a single time. The chain combines TRBV25-1 with TRBJ1-2; TRBD1 matches at 7 bases. This CDR3 contains 15 residues. Per germline, CDR1 MGHDK and CDR2 SYGVNS. V dropped 1 base and J dropped 0; count of bases not matched to a gene: 2. CDR3 nucleotides: TGTGCCAGCAGTGAATTGACAGGGCCTAACTATGGCTACACCTTC. Amino acid sequence: CASSELTGPNYGYTF.

In nucleotides, the CDR3 is TGCGCCAGCAGCCAAGACAAAGGGGGATTCTATGGCTACACCTTC. It yields the protein CASSQDKGGFYGYTF. The rearrangement links TRBV4-3 to TRBJ1-2; TRBD1 might be the D (6 bases). The CDR3 totals 15 residues. V lost 0 bases to trimming and J lost 4 bases, with 12 bases between them. Germline CDR1 and CDR2: LGHNA and YSLEER.

This chain joins TRBV5-5 and TRBJ2-1, with D perhaps TRBD2 (5 bases). CDR3 length: 15 residues. Trimming took 0 bases from V and 7 from J, leaving 14 bases between them. CDR1 is SGHKS and CDR2 is YYEKEE in the germline V gene (reference sequence). The CDR3 sequence is CASSLGLATVNEQFF. DNA for the CDR3: TGTGCCAGCAGCTTGGGGCTAGCTACGGTAAATGAGCAGTTCTTC.

The chain links TRBV6-1 to TRBJ1-5, with TRBD1 matching 7 bases. Trimming cost V 4 bases and J 6 bases; bases outside gene matches: 9. The germline CDR1 and CDR2 sequences are MNHNS and SASEGT. The CDR3 runs 15 residues. The CDR3 here is CASSAGTASGQPQHF. Written as DNA, the CDR3 is TGTGCCAGCAGTGCCGGGACAGCCAGTGGTCAGCCCCAGCATTTT.

A single count supports this clone. The V gene is TRBV19, the J gene TRBJ1-2; possibly TRBD1 for D (6 bases). The germline V gene has CDR1 LNHDA and CDR2 SQIVND (reference sequence). The CDR3 runs 15 residues. With 4 bases removed from V and 2 bases from J, the gap between germline ends came to 14 bases. The CDR3 sequence is CASSTTTGQNYGYTF. The CDR3 coding sequence is TGTGCCAGTAGTACCACGACAGGACAAAACTATGGCTACACCTTC.

The chain couples TRBV6-5 to TRBJ1-5; D ambiguous. The germline gives CDR1 MNHEY, CDR2 SVGAGI. The CDR3 runs to 15 residues. V lost 0 bases, J lost 0 bases, and 6 bases lay in between. The CDR3, as DNA: TGTGCCAGCAGTTACTCATCCAATAGCAATCAGCCCCAGCATTTT. Protein product: CASSYSSNSNQPQHF.

This chain joins TRBV6-4 and TRBJ2-1; no clear D. The CDR3 loop spans 17 amino acids. V shed 0 bases and J shed 0 bases, with 12 bases lying between them. Germline loops: CDR1 MRHNA, CDR2 SNTAGT. The CDR3 loop reads CASSDSPLDSSYNEQFF. The CDR3 bases are TGTGCCAGCAGTGACTCCCCACTTGATAGCTCCTACAATGAGCAGTTCTTC.

The rearrangement links TRBV6-6 to TRBJ1-2, with 11 positions matching TRBD1. Trimming at V came to 8 bases and at J to 5 bases, leaving 4 bases not matched to a gene. Per germline, CDR1 MNHNY and CDR2 SVGAGI (reference sequence). This CDR3 comprises 13 residues. The CDR3 reads CASGRDRGYGYTF. CDR3 nucleotides: TGTGCCAGCGGACGGGACAGGGGGTATGGCTACACCTTC.

The V gene is TRBV10-1, the J gene TRBJ1-4; D remains ambiguous. CDR3 length equals 18 residues. Germline CDR1 reads WNHNN; CDR2 reads SYGVQD (reference sequence). Trimming cost V 0 bases and J 5 bases, with 19 bases left between them. This chain's CDR3 is CASSESSGSGSGNEKLFF. The CDR3 DNA is TGCGCCAGCAGTGAGTCGAGTGGTTCGGGGTCGGGGAATGAAAAACTGTTTTTT.

V is TRBV10-3 and J is TRBJ1-2; maybe TRBD1 (5 bases). Trimming removed 6 bases at V and 4 bases at J, with 15 bases between. The CDR3 is 14 amino acids. Looked up from germline, CDR1 is ENHRY and CDR2 is SYGVKD. Here the CDR3 reads CAIRQQGDGYGYTF. DNA for the CDR3: TGTGCCATCAGGCAGCAGGGAGACGGCTATGGCTACACCTTC.

The chain uses TRBV28 and TRBJ2-3, with 10 bases fitting TRBD2. Per the germline V gene, CDR1 is MDHEN and CDR2 is SYDVKM. V gave up 2 bases and J gave up 6 bases; unmatched junction bases: 5. CDR3 length equals 15 residues. Here the CDR3 reads CASSLGLAGVDTQYF. CDR3 coding DNA: TGTGCCAGCAGTTTAGGGCTAGCGGGAGTCGATACGCAGTATTTT.

This chain uses TRBV18 with TRBJ2-3; no reliable D call. The CDR3 contains 15 residues. CDR1 KGHSH and CDR2 LQKENI come from the germline V gene. Trimming pared 0 bases from V and 3 bases from J, leaving 10 bases between. The CDR3 region has the DNA TGTGCCAGCTCACCACCGAGCATTGGGACAGATACGCAGTATTTT. This gives the protein CASSPPSIGTDTQYF.

V gene TRBV19 combines with J gene TRBJ1-5; TRBD1 matches at 9 bases. Germline CDR1 and CDR2: LNHDA and SQIVND (reference sequence). This CDR3 has 16 amino acids. V shed 6 bases and J 1 base; nucleotides not matched to a gene: 7. The CDR3: CASSDRGVRSNQPQHF. The DNA for the CDR3 is TGTGCCAGTAGCGACAGGGGGGTCAGAAGCAATCAGCCCCAGCATTTT. The full variable domain, completed using reference TRBV19 and TRBJ1-5, is DGGITQSPKYLFRKEGQNVTLSCEQNLNHDAMYWYRQDPGQGLRLIYYSQIVNDFQKGDIAEGYSVSREKKESFPLTVTSAQKNPTAFYLCASSDRGVRSNQPQHFGDGTRLSIL.

The chain recombines TRBV11-2 with TRBJ1-1; D remains unclear. The CDR3 extends over 15 amino acids. V lost 0 bases and J 3 bases, leaving 11 bases between the germline ends. CDR1 is SGHAT and CDR2 is FQNNGV in the germline V gene. CDR3: CASSLEGGGYTEAFF. CDR3 coding DNA: TGTGCCAGCAGCTTAGAAGGTGGAGGTTACACTGAAGCTTTCTTT.

The chain is built from TRBV6-6 and TRBJ2-3, with no clear D. From germline, CDR1 is MNHNY and CDR2 SVGAGI (reference sequence). The CDR3 extends over 14 amino acids. With 3 bases removed from V and 1 base from J, the gap between germline ends came to 8 bases. CDR3 nucleotide sequence: TGTGCCAGCAGTTATGTGGGTGGCACAGATACGCAGTATTTT. Residues: CASSYVGGTDTQYF.

The chain combines TRBV29-1 with TRBJ1-2; no firm D call. This CDR3 contains 13 residues. The V and J ends lost 4 bases and 8 bases respectively, with 17 bases between them. CDR1 and CDR2 from the germline V gene are SQVTM and ANQGSEA. In nucleotides, the CDR3 is TGCAGCGTTGGGTGGTTTGGGGTCGACGGCTACACCTTC. Translating it yields CSVGWFGVDGYTF.

V and J are TRBV5-4 and TRBJ2-2; 9 bases agree with TRBD1. The junction had 7 bases not matched to a gene; V was cut back by 4 bases and J by 3 bases. This CDR3 is built from 16 residues. The V gene's germline CDR1 is SGHNT and CDR2 YYREEE (reference sequence). The CDR3, as DNA: TGTGCCAGCAGCAGCCGGGACAGGGTCTACACCGGGGAGCTGTTTTTT. This encodes CASSSRDRVYTGELFF.